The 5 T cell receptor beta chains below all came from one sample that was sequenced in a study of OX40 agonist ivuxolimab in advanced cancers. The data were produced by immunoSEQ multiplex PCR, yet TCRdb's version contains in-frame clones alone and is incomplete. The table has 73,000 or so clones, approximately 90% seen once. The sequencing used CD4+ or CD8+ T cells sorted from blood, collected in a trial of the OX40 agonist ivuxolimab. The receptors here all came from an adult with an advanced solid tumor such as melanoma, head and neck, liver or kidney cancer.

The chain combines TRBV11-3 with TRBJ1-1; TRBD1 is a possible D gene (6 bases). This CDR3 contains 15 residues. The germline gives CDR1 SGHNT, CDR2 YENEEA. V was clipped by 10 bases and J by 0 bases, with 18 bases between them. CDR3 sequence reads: CATHPSTGMNTEAFF. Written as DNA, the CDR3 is TGTGCCACCCATCCATCGACAGGAATGAACACTGAAGCTTTCTTT.

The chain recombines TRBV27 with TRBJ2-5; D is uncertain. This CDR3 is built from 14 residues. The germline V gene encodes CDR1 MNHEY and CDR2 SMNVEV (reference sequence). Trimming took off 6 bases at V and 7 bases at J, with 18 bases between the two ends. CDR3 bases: TGTGCCAGCAGGGACGGCCTTTTTTACGGGACCCAGTACTTC. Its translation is CASRDGLFYGTQYF.

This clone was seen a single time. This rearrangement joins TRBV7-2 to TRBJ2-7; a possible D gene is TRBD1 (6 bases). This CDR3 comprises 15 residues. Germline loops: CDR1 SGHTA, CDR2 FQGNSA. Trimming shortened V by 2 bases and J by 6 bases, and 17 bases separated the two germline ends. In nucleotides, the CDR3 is TGTGCCAGCAGCTTAACGTCAGGGGAGTGGAGCGAGCAGTACTTC. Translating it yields CASSLTSGEWSEQYF. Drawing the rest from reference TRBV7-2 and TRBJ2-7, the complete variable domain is GAGVSQSPSNKVTEKGKDVELRCDPISGHTALYWYRQSLGQGLEFLIYFQGNSAPDKSGLPSDRFSAERTGGSVSTLTIQRTQQEDSAVYLCASSLTSGEWSEQYFGPGTRLTVT.

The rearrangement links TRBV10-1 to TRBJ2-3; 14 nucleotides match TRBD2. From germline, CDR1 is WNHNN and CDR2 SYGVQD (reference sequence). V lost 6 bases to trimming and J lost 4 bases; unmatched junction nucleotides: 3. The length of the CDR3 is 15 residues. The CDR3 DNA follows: TGCGCCAGCAGCGGGACTAGCGGGAGCGCAGATACGCAGTATTTT. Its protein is CASSGTSGSADTQYF.

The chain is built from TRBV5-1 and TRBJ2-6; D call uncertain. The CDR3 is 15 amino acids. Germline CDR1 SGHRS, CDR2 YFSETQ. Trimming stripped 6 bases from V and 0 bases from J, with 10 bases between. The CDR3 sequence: CASTYLDSGANVLTF. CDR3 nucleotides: TGCGCCAGCACGTACTTGGACTCTGGGGCCAACGTCCTGACTTTC.